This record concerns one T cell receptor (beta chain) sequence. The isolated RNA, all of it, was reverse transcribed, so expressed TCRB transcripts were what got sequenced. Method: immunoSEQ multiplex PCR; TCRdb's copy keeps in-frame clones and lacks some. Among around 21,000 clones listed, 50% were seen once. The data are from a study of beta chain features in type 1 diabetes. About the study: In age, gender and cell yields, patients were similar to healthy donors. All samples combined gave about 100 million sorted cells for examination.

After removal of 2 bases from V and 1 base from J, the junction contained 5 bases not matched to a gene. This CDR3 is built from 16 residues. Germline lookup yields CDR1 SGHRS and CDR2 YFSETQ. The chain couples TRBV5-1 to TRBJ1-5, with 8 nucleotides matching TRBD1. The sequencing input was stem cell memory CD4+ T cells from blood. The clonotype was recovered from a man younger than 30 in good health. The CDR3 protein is CASSFGTGGSNQPQHF. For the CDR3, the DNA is TGCGCCAGCAGCTTTGGGACAGGAGGCAGCAATCAGCCCCAGCATTTT. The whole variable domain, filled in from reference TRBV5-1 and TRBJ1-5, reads KAGVTQTPRYLIKTRGQQVTLSCSPISGHRSVSWYQQTPGQGLQFLFEYFSETQRNKGNFPGRFSGRQFSNSRSEMNVSTLELGDSALYLCASSFGTGGSNQPQHFGDGTRLSIL.